The following is a T cell receptor (beta chain) sequence with its context. Its antigen remains unidentified. The CDR3 length is 13 residues. V gave up 5 bases and J gave up 5 bases, with 12 bases separating them. CDR1 SGHAT and CDR2 FQDESV come from the germline V gene (reference sequence). These data come from a study of long-term antiretroviral therapy in people with HIV. General observations from the study: Post-ART, diversity grew, though it stayed under transplant donor control levels.

Every one of the participants with HIV received treatment in the United States. Researchers report immunoSEQ v3.0 was run at survey level. Profiled with immunoSEQ multiplex PCR; TCRdb holds only in-frame clones, not every one. The sample records 35,000 or so clones, 80% to 90% being singletons. The source of this sequence is a man between 18 and 35 years old with HIV. Specimen: unsorted PBMCs, collected 0.4 years before starting antiretroviral therapy. The gene calls are TRBV11-1 and TRBJ2-5; TRBD2 might be the D (6 bases). The CDR3 nucleotides are TGTGCCAGCAGCGTTCCAGGAGGGGAGACCCAGTACTTC. Translated, it gives CASSVPGGETQYF.